A selection of T cell receptor beta chains follows, all from one sample in a study of blood T cells in healthy people across ages. A single record per CDR3 protein comes from TCRdb applying MiXCR to the 5' RACE reads. The sample consists of approximately 680,000 distinct CDR3 sequences, roughly 32% of them appearing once. The sample was blood. These receptors were taken from a woman aged 80 or older in good health. The CDR3 runs from the conserved cysteine through the conserved F or W. The D gene is left open where the match is weak. A row's size may be missing; if present it is once, few, many or a size class.

V	size	D	J	CDR3	DNA
TRBV28	-	-	TRBJ1-4	CASSYSALMGEKLFF	TGTGCCAGCAGTTACTCGGCGCTGATGGGTGAAAAACTGTTTTTT
TRBV12-3/TRBV12-4	many	-	TRBJ1-2	CASSLGREVSYGYTF	TGTGCCAGCAGTTTAGGCCGGGAGGTCAGCTATGGCTACACCTTC
TRBV7-3	many	-	TRBJ2-3	CASSLRSGTYADTQYF	TGTGCCAGCAGCTTAAGGAGTGGGACTTACGCGGATACGCAGTATTTT
TRBV29-1	few	-	TRBJ1-5	CSVAGTPGQPQHF	TGCAGCGTGGCCGGGACCCCGGGTCAGCCCCAGCATTTT
TRBV19	-	-	TRBJ2-3	CASSIVLTDTQYF	TGTGCCAGTAGTATAGTCTTGACAGATACGCAGTATTTT
TRBV29-1	-	-	TRBJ1-1	CSATHGNTEAFF	TGCAGCGCAACCCATGGGAACACTGAAGCTTTCTTT
TRBV29-1	many	TRBD2	TRBJ2-3	CSVDLASGDTQYF	TGCAGCGTTGACCTGGCTAGCGGAGATACGCAGTATTTT
TRBV7-9	many	TRBD1	TRBJ2-5	CASSLTQTGKETQYF	TGTGCCAGCAGCTTAACGCAGACAGGGAAAGAGACCCAGTACTTC
TRBV12-3/TRBV12-4	many	-	TRBJ2-5	CASSQDSGSQETQYF	TGTGCCAGCAGCCAAGATTCCGGGTCCCAAGAGACCCAGTACTTC
TRBV6-1	-	TRBD2	TRBJ2-5	CVSSEVLTSGGSYQETQYF	TGTGTCAGCAGTGAAGTCCTGACTAGCGGCGGGTCTTACCAAGAGACCCAGTACTTC
TRBV9	many	-	TRBJ2-3	CASSVVRGTDTQYF	TGTGCCAGCAGCGTAGTAAGGGGGACAGATACGCAGTATTTT
TRBV24-1	few	-	TRBJ1-1	CATSDSVLGKWTEAFF	TGTGCCACCAGTGATTCGGTATTGGGGAAGTGGACTGAAGCTTTCTTT
TRBV2	few	-	TRBJ1-5	CASSGQGSSQPQHF	TGTGCCAGCAGTGGCCAGGGTTCAAGTCAGCCCCAGCATTTT
TRBV30	few	TRBD1	TRBJ1-4	CAWSRAGGEKLFF	TGTGCCTGGAGTAGGGCAGGGGGGGAAAAACTGTTTTTT
TRBV5-4	many	-	TRBJ2-7	CASSRYSDEQYF	TGTGCCAGCAGTCGGTACAGCGACGAGCAGTACTTC
TRBV9	few	TRBD1	TRBJ2-3	CASYDSLRPRTGGELSTDTQYF	TGTGCCAGCTACGACTCTTTACGACCGAGGACAGGGGGTGAGTTAAGCACAGATACGCAGTATTTT
TRBV7-2	few	-	TRBJ2-1	CASSLAGDLNEQFF	TGTGCCAGCAGCTTAGCGGGTGACCTCAATGAGCAGTTCTTC
TRBV7-2	-	-	TRBJ2-5	CASSLRVGGRETQYF	TGTGCCAGCAGCTTACGGGTCGGGGGGCGGGAGACCCAGTACTTC
TRBV6-5	many	TRBD1	TRBJ2-5	CASRAQGQETQYF	TGTGCCAGCAGGGCACAGGGGCAAGAGACCCAGTACTTC
TRBV5-1	many	TRBD1	TRBJ1-2	CASSLGGQGPNGYTF	TGCGCCAGCAGCTTGGGGGGACAGGGGCCGAATGGCTACACCTTC
TRBV12-3/TRBV12-4	many	TRBD1	TRBJ2-1	CASSFSGQGSYNEQFF	TGTGCCAGCAGTTTTTCGGGACAGGGCTCCTACAATGAGCAGTTCTTC
TRBV20-1	-	TRBD1	TRBJ1-2	CIGENRQGSGGYTF	TGCATTGGGGAAAACAGACAGGGGTCAGGAGGCTACACCTTC
TRBV12-3/TRBV12-4	many	TRBD1	TRBJ1-2	CASSSGGSRDGYTF	TGTGCCAGCAGTTCAGGGGGCAGTAGGGATGGCTACACCTTC